These T cell receptor beta chains were read from a single sample in a study of a mutant IDH1 vaccine in newly diagnosed glioma. Their cognate antigens are unknown. Produced via immunoSEQ multiplex PCR; TCRdb's table is partial and in-frame only. This table has around 54,000 clones, 70% to 90% appearing once. The material sequenced was PBMCs, taken from a glioma patient whose treatment included an IDH1 peptide vaccine. Receptors were obtained from a man aged 40-50 years with glioma. Each CDR3 is given with its conserved first and last residue. D genes are given only for firm matches. Size is stated for part of the rows, as once, few or many counts, or as a class when the clone is expanded.

cdr3_aa: CASSEPRLTGELFF
cdr3_nt: TGTGCCAGTAGCGAACCCAGGCTCACCGGGGAGCTGTTTTTT
j_call: TRBJ2-2
v_call: TRBV19
clone_size: few
d_call: NA

cdr3_aa: CASSWGSWERDGPQQYF
cdr3_nt: TGTGCCAGCAGCTGGGGGAGCTGGGAGCGGGACGGCCCCCAGCAGTACTTC
j_call: TRBJ2-7
v_call: TRBV7-9
clone_size: few
d_call: TRBD2

cdr3_aa: CASSLSPSIHEQYF
cdr3_nt: TGTGCCAGCAGCCTCAGTCCTAGTATCCACGAGCAGTACTTC
j_call: TRBJ2-7
v_call: TRBV7-9
clone_size: NA
d_call: NA

cdr3_aa: CASSLGVSTTEAFF
cdr3_nt: TGTGCCAGCAGCTTAGGGGTGTCCACCACTGAAGCTTTCTTT
j_call: TRBJ1-1
v_call: TRBV7-9
clone_size: NA
d_call: NA

cdr3_aa: CASRDGQGARLTGELFF
cdr3_nt: TGTGCCAGCAGGGACGGCCAGGGGGCGCGTCTCACCGGGGAGCTGTTTTTT
j_call: TRBJ2-2
v_call: TRBV7-8
clone_size: few
d_call: TRBD1

cdr3_aa: CASSLGQWRGEQYF
cdr3_nt: TGTGCCAGCAGCTTAGGCCAGTGGCGGGGGGAGCAGTACTTC
j_call: TRBJ2-7
v_call: TRBV7-2
clone_size: NA
d_call: TRBD2

cdr3_aa: CASSPQTGDYEQYF
cdr3_nt: TGCGCCAGCAGCCCGCAAACAGGGGACTACGAGCAGTACTTC
j_call: TRBJ2-7
v_call: TRBV5-1
clone_size: NA
d_call: TRBD1

cdr3_aa: CASSERANSFYEQYF
cdr3_nt: TGTGCCAGCAGTGAAAGAGCGAATAGTTTCTACGAGCAGTACTTC
j_call: TRBJ2-7
v_call: TRBV2
clone_size: few
d_call: NA

cdr3_aa: CASSIVTPNTGELFF
cdr3_nt: TGTGCCAGTAGTATAGTAACCCCCAACACCGGGGAGCTGTTTTTT
j_call: TRBJ2-2
v_call: TRBV19
clone_size: NA
d_call: NA

cdr3_aa: CASSVEIGRQPQHF
cdr3_nt: TGTGCCAGCAGCGTTGAGATAGGGCGTCAGCCCCAGCATTTT
j_call: TRBJ1-5
v_call: TRBV7-2
clone_size: NA
d_call: NA

cdr3_aa: CASSLAVGLAGERDEQYF
cdr3_nt: TGTGCCAGCAGCTTGGCGGTCGGGCTAGCGGGAGAAAGGGACGAGCAGTACTTC
j_call: TRBJ2-7
v_call: TRBV5-4
clone_size: NA
d_call: TRBD2

cdr3_aa: CATGAGTNYGYTF
cdr3_nt: TGCGCAACCGGGGCAGGGACGAACTATGGCTACACCTTC
j_call: TRBJ1-2
v_call: TRBV27
clone_size: NA
d_call: NA

cdr3_aa: CASSERVGQANYGYTF
cdr3_nt: TGTGCCAGCAGTGAACGAGTAGGGCAGGCGAACTATGGCTACACCTTC
j_call: TRBJ1-2
v_call: TRBV6-1
clone_size: NA
d_call: NA

cdr3_aa: CASSSSGSGREQYF
cdr3_nt: TGCGCCAGCAGCTCTAGCGGGAGCGGGCGGGAGCAGTACTTC
j_call: TRBJ2-7
v_call: TRBV5-1
clone_size: NA
d_call: TRBD2

cdr3_aa: CSAKGSYTQYF
cdr3_nt: TGCAGTGCTAAGGGTTCATATACGCAGTATTTT
j_call: TRBJ2-3
v_call: TRBV20-1
clone_size: NA
d_call: NA

cdr3_aa: CASSLVMGVETQYF
cdr3_nt: TGTGCCAGCAGCTTAGTCATGGGGGTGGAGACCCAGTACTTC
j_call: TRBJ2-5
v_call: TRBV7-9
clone_size: NA
d_call: NA

cdr3_aa: CASSLARGGTGELFF
cdr3_nt: TGTGCCAGCAGCTTAGCCAGGGGTGGCACCGGGGAGCTGTTTTTT
j_call: TRBJ2-2
v_call: TRBV7-2
clone_size: NA
d_call: NA

cdr3_aa: CASGMGNEKLFF
cdr3_nt: TGTGCCAGCGGAATGGGGAATGAAAAACTGTTTTTT
j_call: TRBJ1-4
v_call: TRBV14
clone_size: NA
d_call: NA

cdr3_aa: CSVEALPMSGISYNEQFF
cdr3_nt: TGCAGCGTTGAAGCTCTCCCTATGAGCGGGATCTCCTACAATGAGCAGTTCTTC
j_call: TRBJ2-1
v_call: TRBV29-1
clone_size: NA
d_call: TRBD2

cdr3_aa: CASSIDTISTDTQYF
cdr3_nt: TGTGCCAGCAGCATCGACACCATCAGCACAGATACGCAGTATTTT
j_call: TRBJ2-3
v_call: TRBV5-5
clone_size: NA
d_call: NA

cdr3_aa: CASSPTQTRVLEQYF
cdr3_nt: TGTGCCAGCTCACCGACACAGACAAGGGTATTGGAGCAGTACTTC
j_call: TRBJ2-7
v_call: TRBV18
clone_size: NA
d_call: NA

cdr3_aa: CASSQAYSRGWVTGELFF
cdr3_nt: TGTGCCAGCAGCCAAGCCTATTCGCGAGGTTGGGTCACCGGGGAGCTGTTTTTT
j_call: TRBJ2-2
v_call: TRBV14
clone_size: NA
d_call: NA

cdr3_aa: CASSQGEHAKNIQYF
cdr3_nt: TGTGCCAGCAGCCAAGGGGAACATGCCAAAAACATTCAGTACTTC
j_call: TRBJ2-4
v_call: TRBV16
clone_size: NA
d_call: NA

cdr3_aa: CAISVEGIYEQYF
cdr3_nt: TGTGCCATCAGTGTGGAGGGAATCTACGAGCAGTACTTC
j_call: TRBJ2-7
v_call: TRBV10-3
clone_size: NA
d_call: NA

cdr3_aa: CASSLGAATNEKLFF
cdr3_nt: TGTGCCAGCAGTTTGGGGGCGGCAACTAATGAAAAACTGTTTTTT
j_call: TRBJ1-4
v_call: TRBV28
clone_size: NA
d_call: NA

cdr3_aa: CASNTGTGYSYNEQFF
cdr3_nt: TGTGCCAGCAACACCGGGACAGGCTACTCCTACAATGAGCAGTTCTTC
j_call: TRBJ2-1
v_call: TRBV2
clone_size: NA
d_call: TRBD1

cdr3_aa: CASSIGRYTEAFF
cdr3_nt: TGTGCCAGTAGTATAGGGCGGTACACTGAAGCTTTCTTT
j_call: TRBJ1-1
v_call: TRBV19
clone_size: NA
d_call: NA

cdr3_aa: CASRTGFNSETQYF
cdr3_nt: TGTGCCAGCAGGACAGGGTTCAACTCAGAGACCCAGTACTTC
j_call: TRBJ2-5
v_call: TRBV2
clone_size: NA
d_call: TRBD1

cdr3_aa: CASSLWVGRAYNEQFF
cdr3_nt: TGTGCCAGCAGCTTATGGGTGGGGAGGGCCTACAATGAGCAGTTCTTC
j_call: TRBJ2-1
v_call: TRBV7-9
clone_size: NA
d_call: TRBD2

cdr3_aa: CASSWGPASYEQYF
cdr3_nt: TGTGCCAGCAGCTGGGGCCCCGCTTCCTACGAGCAGTACTTC
j_call: TRBJ2-7
v_call: TRBV6-5
clone_size: NA
d_call: NA

cdr3_aa: CASSLGGRGSSTDTQYF
cdr3_nt: TGTGCCAGCAGCTTGGGCGGGAGGGGTTCTAGCACAGATACGCAGTATTTT
j_call: TRBJ2-3
v_call: TRBV5-6
clone_size: NA
d_call: TRBD2

cdr3_aa: CASSLAGSGRANEQFF
cdr3_nt: TGTGCCAGCAGCTTAGCGGGTAGCGGGAGGGCCAATGAGCAGTTCTTC
j_call: TRBJ2-1
v_call: TRBV7-8
clone_size: NA
d_call: TRBD2

cdr3_aa: CASSPAVAGGKNEQFF
cdr3_nt: TGCGCCAGCAGCCCAGCCGTAGCGGGAGGGAAGAATGAGCAGTTCTTC
j_call: TRBJ2-1
v_call: TRBV5-1
clone_size: NA
d_call: TRBD2